This TCR beta chain was found in a study of response to subunit inactivated influenza vaccine. Study findings and constraints: Few additional T cells are recruited per seasonal influenza vaccination, authors suggested.

This clonotype was seen only a few times. The target antigen is unknown. Per germline, CDR1 SGHVS and CDR2 FQNEAQ. The CDR3 totals 14 residues. The germline V and J ends were trimmed by 3 bases and 3 bases, with 12 bases remaining between them. One entry per CDR3 protein results from TCRdb running MiXCR on the RT-PCR reads. The table shows approximately 700,000 distinct CDR3 sequences, with approximately 15% occurring only once. Source: PBMCs from blood, taken 14 to 15 days before vaccination. The chain joins TRBV7-8 to TRBJ2-7, with a tentative D call TRBD1 (6 bases). This TCR was recovered from a man aged 50 to 60 who received an inactivated influenza vaccine. CDR3: CASSFGQSGYEQYF. Written as DNA, the CDR3 is TGTGCCAGCAGCTTCGGACAGAGCGGCTACGAGCAGTACTTC.